The rows below give T cell receptor beta chains drawn from one sample of a study of T-cell reconstitution after alpha-beta-depleted transplantation in children. From the PCR reads, TCRdb called clonotypes with MiXCR, one entry per CDR3 protein. The sample holds around 530,000 distinct CDR3 sequences, approximately 30% seen once. This specimen consisted of PBMCs from the stem cell graft donor, obtained from the stem cell graft. The receptors derive from a human donor who donated a stem cell graft to a child with aplastic anemia. The CDR3 runs from the conserved cysteine through the conserved F or W. D genes are given only for firm matches. The size entry is marked missing in some rows and otherwise reads once, few, many or a size class.

many	TRBV29-1	TRBJ1-1	NA	CSVDTEAFF	TGCAGCGTGGACACTGAAGCTTTCTTT
NA	TRBV6-2/TRBV6-3	TRBJ2-2	TRBD2	CASSPGLAGATGELFF	TGTGCCAGCAGTCCCGGACTAGCGGGAGCCACCGGGGAGCTGTTTTTT
once	TRBV15	TRBJ1-5	TRBD1	CATSRGGGYQEPQHF	TGTGCCACCAGCAGAGGAGGGGGCTATCAAGAGCCCCAGCATTTT
NA	TRBV20-1	TRBJ2-5	TRBD1	CSASIPGQGSWETQYF	TGCAGTGCTAGTATACCGGGACAGGGATCTTGGGAGACCCAGTACTTC
NA	TRBV7-3	TRBJ2-3	TRBD1	CASSSEQGYTDTQYF	TGTGCCAGCAGCTCCGAACAGGGGTACACAGATACGCAGTATTTT
NA	TRBV19	TRBJ2-1	TRBD2	CASSNPGLAGLEQFF	TGTGCCAGTAGTAATCCGGGACTAGCGGGCCTTGAGCAGTTCTTC
few	TRBV19	TRBJ1-4	NA	CASSRGFTTNEKLFF	TGTGCCAGTAGTAGAGGCTTTACAACTAATGAAAAACTGTTTTTT
few	TRBV7-6	TRBJ2-2	NA	CASSLNVGLSTGELFF	TGTGCCAGCAGCTTAAACGTGGGGCTTTCCACCGGGGAGCTGTTTTTT
NA	TRBV5-1	TRBJ1-2	NA	CASSFSRGQANYGYTF	TGCGCCAGCAGCTTTAGTAGGGGCCAGGCTAACTATGGCTACACCTTC
NA	TRBV6-1	TRBJ2-7	NA	CASSRVYISGSPYEQYF	TGTGCCAGCAGCCGGGTGTACATCTCCGGGAGTCCCTACGAGCAGTACTTC
once	TRBV7-2	TRBJ2-3	NA	CASSLNKLSTDTQYF	TGTGCCAGCAGCTTAAACAAACTTAGCACAGATACGCAGTATTTT